The clone carrying this T cell receptor beta chain turned up a few times. A junction end diverges from the germline sequence, so it may reflect a read error. The authors' processing: Amplification of reference gene primers provided the estimated nucleated cell counts. Only in-frame clones appear in the TCRdb table, and some are missing; sequencing was by immunoSEQ multiplex PCR. V and J calls and clone size are as listed in that table; D and trimming were resolved from the DNA. The sample lists 250,000 to 300,000 clones; 80% to 85% were seen once. Participants' reported clinical history set cohort assignment. The entry originates in a study of blood T cell repertoires in COVID-19. Study-wide background: The origin of the acute and convalescent COVID-19 samples was the United States, Italy and Spain. Nucleic acid was either cDNA or gDNA, and it came from T cells, B-cell-depleted T cells, or PBMCs.

The TCR originated in a man in his forties or fifties who had been exposed to COVID-19. Sequencing was done on a sample of PBMCs or T cells enriched from blood (not recorded which).

CDR3 DNA sequence: TGTGCCAGCAGTCCGCCGACAGGCCGCCGTTTCTTC. Protein: CASSPPTGRRFF. The J gene is TRBJ2-7, the V gene TRBV28, with D maybe TRBD1 (6 bases). CDR3 length: 12 amino acids. From germline, CDR1 is MDHEN and CDR2 SYDVKM.